This T cell receptor (beta chain) emerged from a study of OX40 agonist ivuxolimab in advanced cancers. The table lists this clone with a count of one. The method was immunoSEQ multiplex PCR; TCRdb's version includes in-frame clones alone and lacks a portion of them. The sample has 40,000 to 60,000 clones; around 81% are singletons. This receptor was obtained from an adult with an advanced solid tumor such as melanoma, head and neck, liver or kidney cancer. Here the sequenced sample was CD4+ or CD8+ T cells sorted from blood, taken in a trial of the OX40 agonist ivuxolimab.

The chain's CDR3 is CASSSSGSYSNQPQHF. CDR3 coding DNA: TGTGCCAGCAGCTCTTCAGGGTCTTATAGCAATCAGCCCCAGCATTTT. This chain joins TRBV7-9 and TRBJ1-5, with TRBD1 as a possible D gene (5 bases). The ends were cut back, 4 bases at V and 0 bases at J, with 13 bases in the middle. From germline, CDR1 is SEHNR and CDR2 FQNEAQ (reference sequence). CDR3 length equals 16 residues.